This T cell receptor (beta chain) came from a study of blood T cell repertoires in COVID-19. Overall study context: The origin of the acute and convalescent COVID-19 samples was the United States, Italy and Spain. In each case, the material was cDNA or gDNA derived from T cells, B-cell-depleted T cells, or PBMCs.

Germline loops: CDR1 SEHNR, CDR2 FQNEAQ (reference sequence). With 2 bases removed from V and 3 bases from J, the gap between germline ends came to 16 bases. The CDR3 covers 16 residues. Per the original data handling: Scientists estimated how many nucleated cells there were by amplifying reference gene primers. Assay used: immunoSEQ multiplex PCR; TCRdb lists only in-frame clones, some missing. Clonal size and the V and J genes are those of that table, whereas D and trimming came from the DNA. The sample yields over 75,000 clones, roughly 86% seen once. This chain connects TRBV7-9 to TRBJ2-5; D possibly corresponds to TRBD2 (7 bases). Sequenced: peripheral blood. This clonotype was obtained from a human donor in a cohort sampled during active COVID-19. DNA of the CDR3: TGTGCCAGCAGCTTATTGGGGGCTGCGGGGGAAGAGACCCAGTACTTC. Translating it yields CASSLLGAAGEETQYF. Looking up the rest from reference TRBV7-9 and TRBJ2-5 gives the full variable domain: DTGVSQNPRHKITKRGQNVTFRCDPISEHNRLYWYRQTLGQGPEFLTYFQNEAQLEKSRLLSDRFSAERPKGSFSTLEIQRTEQGDSAMYLCASSLLGAAGEETQYFGPGTRLLVL.